This passage covers 6 T cell receptor beta chains from one sample sequenced in a study of cytomegalovirus exposure and HLA in healthy donors. PCR primers comprised 60 Vbeta and 13 Jbeta primers. The protocol was immunoSEQ multiplex PCR, while the TCRdb copy is restricted to in-frame clones and leaves out a portion. The table records tens of thousands of clones, 6% to 9% of them present only once. Sequencing used PBMCs. All receptors derive from a man aged 50 or older in good health and CMV-seronegative.

A note on this clone: The sample holds other DNA sequences that translate to the same CDR3. The chain combines TRBV2 with TRBJ2-2, with 13 bases matching TRBD2. The CDR3 has 20 residues. Trimming cost V 4 bases and J 1 base; bases outside gene matches: 12. From germline, CDR1 is SNHLY and CDR2 FYNNEI. CDR3 DNA: TGTGCCAGCAGTGTTTTCCGACTAGCGGGGGGAGCTCAGAACACCGGGGAGCTGTTTTTT. Protein: CASSVFRLAGGAQNTGELFF.

V gene TRBV6-1 combines with J gene TRBJ1-2; 7 nucleotides align to TRBD1. J gave up 2 bases and V 6 bases, and 0 bases lay outside the gene matches. CDR1 and CDR2 (germline): MNHNS, SASEGT. This CDR3 has 12 residues. The CDR3 nucleotides read TGTGCCAGCAGGGGACAGAACTATGGCTACACCTTC. Residues: CASRGQNYGYTF.

The chain uses TRBV28 and TRBJ2-5; D is ambiguous. V lost 3 bases and J 1 base, leaving 9 bases between the germline ends. The germline V gene has CDR1 MDHEN and CDR2 SYDVKM. The CDR3 is 14 residues long. The CDR3 region is CASSFMGSQETQYF. CDR3 in DNA: TGTGCCAGCAGTTTCATGGGCAGCCAAGAGACCCAGTACTTC.

The chain joins TRBV5-1 to TRBJ2-3; TRBD2 matches 11 bases. Germline trimming cut 4 bases from V and 2 bases from J; bases unmatched to any gene: 3. This CDR3 is 15 amino acids long. CDR1 SGHRS and CDR2 YFSETQ come from the germline V gene. The CDR3 here is CASSPGLADTDTQYF. CDR3 DNA sequence: TGCGCCAGCAGCCCGGGACTAGCGGACACAGATACGCAGTATTTT.

This clone was picked up a small number of times. The chain recombines TRBV28 with TRBJ1-1; D is undetermined. This CDR3 region has 15 residues. Germline assignment: CDR1 MDHEN and CDR2 SYDVKM. V lost 5 bases to trimming and J lost 1 base, with 14 bases between them. In nucleotides, the CDR3 is TGTGCCAGCAGTCCGGCCTCAACGGGGAACACTGAAGCTTTCTTT. Protein: CASSPASTGNTEAFF. The variable domain in full, completed from reference TRBV28 and TRBJ1-1, reads DVKVTQSSRYLVKRTGEKVFLECVQDMDHENMFWYRQDPGLGLRLIYFSYDVKMKEKGDIPEGYSVSREKKERFSLILESASTNQTSMYLCASSPASTGNTEAFFGQGTRLTVV.

Points on this clone: The germline gene is not matched at one end of the junction; a read error may be the cause. The sample contains more than one DNA sequence encoding this CDR3. This chain connects TRBV27 to TRBJ1-1; 7 bases fit TRBD1. The CDR3 loop spans 14 amino acids. Per germline, CDR1 MNHEY and CDR2 SMNVEV (reference sequence). The CDR3 DNA is TGTGCCAGCGGAACCTACAGGGGCAACACTGAGGCTTTCTTT. Translated, it gives CASGTYRGNTEAFF.